The 25 T cell receptor beta chains listed next were all sequenced from one sample in a study of T cells in Graves' hyperthyroidism and ophthalmopathy. Researchers amplified the TCR beta CDR3 regions from RNA transcripts. Researchers ran a first-round RT-PCR on the TCR CDR3 using the HTBI primer set. One entry per CDR3 protein, called by TCRdb with MiXCR from the multiplex PCR reads. The profile shows approximately 740,000 distinct CDR3 sequences, 12% to 15% of them singletons. The sequenced sample consisted of blood. The receptors shown here come from a young woman with Graves' hyperthyroidism.

This clonotype was seen repeatedly, ten times or more. J is TRBJ2-1 and V is TRBV6-2 or TRBV6-3; 8 positions agree with TRBD2. CDR3 length equals 15 residues. The V gene's germline CDR1 is MNHEY and CDR2 SVGEGT. Losses at the gene ends were 6 bases for V and 4 bases for J; bases not matched to a gene: 8. CDR3: CASSKLAVLYNEQFF. The DNA of the CDR3 is TGTGCCAGCAGCAAACTAGCGGTCCTATACAATGAGCAGTTCTTC.

This clonotype was picked up a small number of times. This chain joins TRBV28 and TRBJ1-5; 8 bases line up with TRBD1. The CDR3 covers 15 residues. V gave up 5 bases and J gave up 8 bases; unmatched junction bases: 11. Germline loops: CDR1 MDHEN, CDR2 SYDVKM. CDR3: CASSPPGQVLKPQHF. CDR3 nucleotide sequence: TGTGCCAGCAGTCCTCCGGGACAGGTTTTAAAGCCCCAGCATTTT.

This clonotype was detected ten times or more. V gene TRBV20-1 combines with J gene TRBJ2-5; 11 positions agree with TRBD2. The ends lost 6 bases at V and 5 bases at J; junction bases unmatched: 8. CDR3 length equals 14 residues. The V gene's germline CDR1 is DFQATT and CDR2 SNEGSKA (reference sequence). The CDR3 sequence is CSADSGRALETQYF. The CDR3 bases are TGCAGTGCCGATAGCGGGAGGGCCCTGGAGACCCAGTACTTC.

This clonotype was detected ten times or more. The CDR3 protein is CSARAGDYNEQFF. CDR3 nucleotides: TGCAGCGCCCGGGCAGGGGACTACAATGAGCAGTTCTTC. The V gene is TRBV29-1, the J gene TRBJ2-1; perhaps TRBD1 as D (6 bases). Trimming cost V 7 bases and J 3 bases, with 13 bases left between them. Per the germline V gene, CDR1 is SQVTM and CDR2 is ANQGSEA. The length of the CDR3 is 13 residues.

The chain couples TRBV6-6 to TRBJ2-7; 9 nucleotides match TRBD1. The CDR3 length is 17 residues. Germline V CDR1 and CDR2: MNHNY, SVGAGI (reference sequence). With V trimmed by 0 bases and J by 0 bases, 6 bases remained unmatched. The CDR3 loop is CASSYSSGTGHSYEQYF. In DNA, the CDR3 is TGTGCCAGCAGTTACTCGAGCGGGACAGGGCACTCCTACGAGCAGTACTTC.

The CDR3 reads CASSGIRGRNYGYTF. DNA of the CDR3: TGCGCCAGCAGCGGGATCAGGGGGCGCAACTATGGCTACACCTTC. The chain is built from TRBV4-1 and TRBJ1-2, with 8 bases matching TRBD1. Looked up from germline, CDR1 is MGHRA and CDR2 is YSYEKL. CDR3 length equals 15 residues. The trim removed 5 bases at V and 2 bases at J, leaving 7 bases unmatched.

Many counts were recorded for this clonotype. DNA for the CDR3: TGCGCCAGCAGCCTAAGGCACAATCAGCCCCAGCATTTT. It is translated as CASSLRHNQPQHF. The chain has TRBV4-1 and TRBJ1-5; D is unclear. CDR1 MGHRA and CDR2 YSYEKL come from the germline V gene. The CDR3 sequence is 13 residues long. The germline V and J ends were trimmed by 4 bases and 3 bases, with 7 bases remaining between them.

The sample holds many counts of this clonotype. V usage is TRBV2 and J usage is TRBJ2-3; 8 bases match TRBD1. Germline CDR1 is SNHLY and CDR2 is FYNNEI. CDR3 length: 15 residues. V gave up 8 bases and J gave up 0 bases; unmatched junction bases: 7. The CDR3 DNA reads as TGTGCCAGCCGGTTCCAGGGGGCGAGCACAGATACGCAGTATTTT. Protein product: CASRFQGASTDTQYF.

The chain combines TRBV28 with TRBJ2-1; tentatively, D is TRBD2 (6 bases). Trimming removed 5 bases from V and 0 bases from J, with 17 bases in between. The CDR3 is 17 residues long. The V gene's germline CDR1 is MDHEN and CDR2 SYDVKM. CDR3 nucleotides: TGTGCCAGCAGTGGGACTGGACTACTCAGCTCCTACAATGAGCAGTTCTTC. This encodes CASSGTGLLSSYNEQFF. Together with reference TRBV28 and TRBJ2-1, the CDR3 gives the full variable domain: DVKVTQSSRYLVKRTGEKVFLECVQDMDHENMFWYRQDPGLGLRLIYFSYDVKMKEKGDIPEGYSVSREKKERFSLILESASTNQTSMYLCASSGTGLLSSYNEQFFGPGTRLTVL.

This clonotype showed up just a few times. The rearrangement links TRBV13 to TRBJ2-5; possibly TRBD2 for D (6 bases). This CDR3 comprises 14 residues. Germline CDR1 reads PRHDT; CDR2 reads FYEKMQ (reference sequence). V was shortened by 2 bases and J by 4 bases, with 11 bases between the two germline ends. CDR3 sequence (DNA): TGTGCCAGCAGCTTACTGGACGGGGGAGAGACCCAGTACTTC. Its translation: CASSLLDGGETQYF.

This clonotype was seen a handful of times. This rearrangement joins TRBV19 to TRBJ1-2; 8 bases align to TRBD1. CDR1 and CDR2 (germline): LNHDA, SQIVND (reference sequence). Trimming took 2 bases from V and 4 from J; bases not matched to a gene: 6. The CDR3 loop spans 15 amino acids. CDR3 sequence: CASSILGQGIYGYTF. CDR3 in DNA: TGTGCCAGTAGTATACTTGGACAGGGTATCTATGGCTACACCTTC.

With respect to this clonotype: This clone may be a read error of a much larger clone one base away. The chain recombines TRBV15 with TRBJ1-2; D might be TRBD1 (6 bases). The CDR3 is made up of 15 amino acids. The V gene lost 1 base and the J gene lost 4 bases, with 13 bases spanning the gap. The germline V gene has CDR1 LNHNV and CDR2 YYDKDF (reference sequence). CDR3 DNA: TGTGCCACCAGCAGAGGAACCAGGGGAAGCTATGGCTACACCTTC. This sequence encodes CATSRGTRGSYGYTF.

Details on this clonotype: A much bigger clone sits one base away, suggesting this may be a read error. The chain employs TRBV13 and TRBJ2-3, with TRBD1 matching over 7 bases. Germline-derived CDR1 and CDR2 are PRHDT and FYEKMQ (reference sequence). This CDR3 comprises 14 residues. V dropped 4 bases and J dropped 0; count of bases not matched to a gene: 1. This chain's CDR3 is CASSWDRSTDTQYF. The CDR3, as DNA: TGTGCCAGCAGCTGGGACAGAAGCACAGATACGCAGTATTTT.

This clonotype showed up just a few times. This chain connects TRBV12-3 or TRBV12-4 to TRBJ2-1; D tentatively reads TRBD1 or TRBD2 (5 bases each). The CDR3 is made up of 12 amino acids. With 3 bases removed from V and 9 bases from J, the gap between germline ends came to 9 bases. CDR3 protein: CASSLGDFEQFF. CDR3 nucleotide sequence: TGTGCCAGCAGTTTGGGGGATTTTGAGCAGTTCTTC.

This clonotype came up many times. The chain employs TRBV30 and TRBJ1-5; D may be TRBD1 (6 bases). With 0 bases removed from V and 1 base from J, the gap between germline ends came to 13 bases. The CDR3 is 16 residues long. Germline V gene lookup returns CDR1 GTSNPN and CDR2 SVGIG (reference sequence). The CDR3 DNA follows: TGTGCCTGGAGTGTACCTGGGGGCGTGAGCAATCAGCCCCAGCATTTT. This gives the protein CAWSVPGGVSNQPQHF.

The rearrangement joins TRBV29-1 to TRBJ2-4; tentatively, D is TRBD1 or TRBD2 (5 bases each). CDR1 and CDR2 (germline): SQVTM, ANQGSEA. There are 14 residues in the CDR3. The V end lost 6 bases, the J end lost 0 bases, and 12 bases lay between the germline ends. For the CDR3, the DNA is TGCAGCGTACGGGGCTATCTAGCCAAAAACATTCAGTACTTC. It translates to CSVRGYLAKNIQYF.

This clonotype has more than one count but fewer than ten. The V and J genes are TRBV4-1 and TRBJ1-1, with a tentative D call TRBD1 (6 bases). CDR1 MGHRA and CDR2 YSYEKL come from the germline V gene. V gave up 0 bases and J gave up 2 bases, with 16 bases separating them. CDR3 size: 17 residues. This CDR3 is CASSQDFFDRLNTEAFF. The CDR3 nucleotides read TGCGCCAGCAGCCAAGACTTTTTTGACAGGTTAAACACTGAAGCTTTCTTT.

This clonotype was counted at least ten times. This chain links TRBV7-2 with TRBJ2-2; D unclear. The CDR3 contains 16 residues. Germline V lookup: CDR1 SGHTA, CDR2 FQGNSA. V lost 4 bases and J 1 base, leaving 13 bases between the germline ends. The chain's CDR3 is CASSSGPIGNTGELFF. CDR3 coding DNA: TGTGCCAGCAGCTCCGGCCCGATAGGGAACACCGGGGAGCTGTTTTTT.

This clonotype was observed many times. This chain connects TRBV30 to TRBJ2-3; 11 positions agree with TRBD2. The CDR3 is made up of 17 amino acids. Trimming at V came to 2 bases and at J to 0 bases, leaving 7 bases not matched to a gene. Germline V gene sequence: CDR1 GTSNPN, CDR2 SVGIG (reference sequence). The chain's CDR3 is CAWSRSRTSGSTDTQYF. CDR3 coding DNA: TGTGCCTGGAGTAGGTCCCGGACTAGCGGGAGCACAGATACGCAGTATTTT. The full variable domain, in which reference TRBV30 and TRBJ2-3 provide the parts outside the CDR3, is SQTIHQWPATLVQPVGSPLSLECTVEGTSNPNLYWYRQAAGRGLQLLFYSVGIGQISSEVPQNLSASRPQDRQFILSSKKLLLSDSGFYLCAWSRSRTSGSTDTQYFGPGTRLTVL.

Only a few counts were recorded for this clonotype. The chain uses TRBV7-3 and TRBJ2-4, with a weak D call TRBD2 (6 bases). From germline, CDR1 is SGHTA and CDR2 FQGTGA. V dropped 2 bases and J dropped 1 base, with 15 bases sitting between them. This CDR3 comprises 17 residues. The CDR3 coding sequence is TGTGCCAGCAGCTTATTGGGTAGCGGTGGTGCCAAAAACATTCAGTACTTC. It codes for CASSLLGSGGAKNIQYF.

Only a few counts were recorded for this clonotype. The chain joins TRBV20-1 to TRBJ2-1; 12 positions agree with TRBD2. V trimming: 0 bases; J trimming: 6 bases; junction bases outside the gene matches: 3. The CDR3 totals 15 residues. CDR1 is DFQATT and CDR2 is SNEGSKA in the germline V gene (reference sequence). In DNA, the CDR3 is TGCAGTGCTAGAGAACTAGCGGGAGGAGGCAATGAGCAGTTCTTC. This translates into CSARELAGGGNEQFF.

There are a few counts of this clonotype. The genes are TRBV18 and TRBJ2-5; 8 positions agree with TRBD1. CDR3 length equals 16 residues. Germline V gene data show CDR1 as KGHSH and CDR2 as LQKENI. The V gene end was trimmed by 4 bases and the J gene end by 5 bases; junction bases not matched to a gene: 12. CDR3 bases: TGTGCCAGCTCACGAAGCAGGGGGCCGGAGGGGGAGACCCAGTACTTC. It is translated as CASSRSRGPEGETQYF. Drawing the rest from reference TRBV18 and TRBJ2-5, the complete variable domain is NAGVMQNPRHLVRRRGQEARLRCSPMKGHSHVYWYRQLPEEGLKFMVYLQKENIIDESGMPKERFSAEFPKEGPSILRIQQVVRGDSAAYFCASSRSRGPEGETQYFGPGTRLLVL.

The chain couples TRBV6-1 to TRBJ2-5; TRBD2 aligns across 9 bases. The junction had 8 bases not matched to a gene; V was cut back by 7 bases and J by 5 bases. The CDR3 runs 14 residues. The V gene's germline CDR1 is MNHNS and CDR2 SASEGT. The CDR3 spells CASNKGTSRETQYF. The CDR3 bases are TGTGCCAGCAACAAAGGGACTAGCCGGGAGACCCAGTACTTC.

The chain recombines TRBV7-2 with TRBJ1-1, with D perhaps TRBD1 (5 bases). CDR3 length: 14 amino acids. V was shortened by 4 bases and J by 6 bases, with 15 bases between the two germline ends. Germline-derived CDR1 and CDR2 are SGHTA and FQGNSA. The CDR3, as DNA: TGTGCCAGCAGCTCCCGCGGGGGAAGAGCTGAAGCTTTCTTT. Its protein is CASSSRGGRAEAFF.

This chain connects TRBV7-2 to TRBJ2-7; 7 bases align to TRBD1. This CDR3 spans 15 amino acids. V shed 5 bases and J 6 bases; nucleotides not matched to a gene: 13. Germline V gene data show CDR1 as SGHTA and CDR2 as FQGNSA. The chain's CDR3 is CASSPGQAKPSEQYF. The CDR3 nucleotides read TGTGCCAGCAGCCCCGGACAGGCCAAACCTTCCGAGCAGTACTTC. Together with reference TRBV7-2 and TRBJ2-7, the CDR3 gives the full variable domain: GAGVSQSPSNKVTEKGKDVELRCDPISGHTALYWYRQSLGQGLEFLIYFQGNSAPDKSGLPSDRFSAERTGGSVSTLTIQRTQQEDSAVYLCASSPGQAKPSEQYFGPGTRLTVT.